The source of this T cell receptor beta chain is a study of T-cell memory formation after mild COVID-19. TCRdb reprocessed the 5' RACE reads with MiXCR, giving one entry per CDR3 protein. The data contain more than 450,000 distinct CDR3 sequences, 18% of them singletons. Germline V CDR1 and CDR2: SGHDT, YYEEEE. Trimming pared 9 bases from V and 4 bases from J, leaving 16 bases between. There are 13 residues in the CDR3. General study findings and limits: Shrinking CD4+ clones resided mostly in CM and EM, and CD8+ ones in EMRA. The authors left the SARS-CoV-2 specificity of second-wave clones peaking on day 37 unconfirmed.

Note on this clonotype: The antigen remains unidentified.

Sequenced sample: PBMCs or a T cell subset sorted from them (not recorded which). The chain couples TRBV5-6 to TRBJ2-5, with D possibly TRBD1 on 6 matching bases. The TCR sequence derives from an adult woman who had mild COVID-19 (a few samples of this study predate the infection). Cell type and time point are not known. CDR3 sequence (DNA): TGTGCCACCGCACGGGGCAGGGGAGAGACCCAGTACTTC. Its protein is CATARGRGETQYF.